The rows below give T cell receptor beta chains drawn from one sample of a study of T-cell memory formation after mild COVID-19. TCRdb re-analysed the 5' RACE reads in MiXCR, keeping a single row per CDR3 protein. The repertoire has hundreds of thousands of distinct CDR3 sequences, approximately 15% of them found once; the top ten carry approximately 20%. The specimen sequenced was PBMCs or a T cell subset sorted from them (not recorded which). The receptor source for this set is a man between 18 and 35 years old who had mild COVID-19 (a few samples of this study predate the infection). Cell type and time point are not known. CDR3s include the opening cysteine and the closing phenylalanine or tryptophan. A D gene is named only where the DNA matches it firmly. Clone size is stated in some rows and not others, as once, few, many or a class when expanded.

CDR3 DNA: TGTGCCAGTAGTGGGGAGACCCAGTACTTC
CDR3 protein: CASSGETQYF
clone size: many
J gene: TRBJ2-5
V gene: TRBV28
D gene: NA

CDR3 DNA: TGCGCCAGCAGCTTGGACGTCGGGGGTGTGACTGAAGCTTTCTTT
CDR3 protein: CASSLDVGGVTEAFF
clone size: many
J gene: TRBJ1-1
V gene: TRBV5-1
D gene: NA

CDR3 DNA: TGCGCCAGCAGCACCGGGACGCCGGGCAGGAATACGCAGTATTTT
CDR3 protein: CASSTGTPGRNTQYF
clone size: many
J gene: TRBJ2-3
V gene: TRBV5-1
D gene: NA

CDR3 DNA: TGTGCCATCAGTGAGACCAGGGAGAACACCGGGGAGCTGTTTTTT
CDR3 protein: CAISETRENTGELFF
clone size: few
J gene: TRBJ2-2
V gene: TRBV10-3
D gene: NA

CDR3 DNA: TGCAGTGCTAGCCCCGGGGCCCCAGATACGCAGTATTTT
CDR3 protein: CSASPGAPDTQYF
clone size: NA
J gene: TRBJ2-3
V gene: TRBV20-1
D gene: NA

CDR3 DNA: TGTGCCATCAGCGAGACAGGGGTTGAAAAACTGTTTTTT
CDR3 protein: CAISETGVEKLFF
clone size: NA
J gene: TRBJ1-4
V gene: TRBV10-3
D gene: TRBD1

CDR3 DNA: TGCGCCAGCAGTGATCGTGTACAGCCCTACGAGCAGTACTTC
CDR3 protein: CASSDRVQPYEQYF
clone size: once
J gene: TRBJ2-7
V gene: TRBV10-2
D gene: NA

CDR3 DNA: TGTGCCAGTAGTATACTGGGGCTACTCGGAGGTACGCAGTATTTT
CDR3 protein: CASSILGLLGGTQYF
clone size: few
J gene: TRBJ2-3
V gene: TRBV19
D gene: NA

CDR3 DNA: TGTGCCAGCAGTAAACAGGGTTTAATCGAGAATTCACCCCTCCACTTT
CDR3 protein: CASSKQGLIENSPLHF
clone size: many
J gene: TRBJ1-6
V gene: TRBV6-5
D gene: NA

CDR3 DNA: TGTGCCAGCAGGCAAGCGGGGGGCTCCTACGAGCAGTACTTC
CDR3 protein: CASRQAGGSYEQYF
clone size: NA
J gene: TRBJ2-7
V gene: TRBV7-2
D gene: TRBD2

CDR3 DNA: TGTGCCAGCAGCTTTGGACAACTGGCAGATACGCAGTATTTT
CDR3 protein: CASSFGQLADTQYF
clone size: NA
J gene: TRBJ2-3
V gene: TRBV7-9
D gene: NA

CDR3 DNA: TGTGTCACAGGACAGGGAGGAGATACGCAGTATTTT
CDR3 protein: CVTGQGGDTQYF
clone size: few
J gene: TRBJ2-3
V gene: TRBV5-4
D gene: TRBD1

CDR3 DNA: TGTGCCAGCAGTCGGACCTACACGGGGGGACCAAGAGAAGAGACCCAGTACTTC
CDR3 protein: CASSRTYTGGPREETQYF
clone size: NA
J gene: TRBJ2-5
V gene: TRBV6-2/TRBV6-3
D gene: TRBD2

CDR3 DNA: TGCAGTGCTAGGGGTGCCAGGGGATACGGCTACACCTTC
CDR3 protein: CSARGARGYGYTF
clone size: few
J gene: TRBJ1-2
V gene: TRBV20-1
D gene: NA

CDR3 DNA: TGTGCCAGCAGTGCCTCGGTGAACACTGAAGCTTTCTTT
CDR3 protein: CASSASVNTEAFF
clone size: few
J gene: TRBJ1-1
V gene: TRBV6-5
D gene: NA

CDR3 DNA: TGTGCCAGCAGTCGGAAGGGGGCCTTTTGGAAGACCCAGTACTTC
CDR3 protein: CASSRKGAFWKTQYF
clone size: NA
J gene: TRBJ2-5
V gene: TRBV12-3/TRBV12-4
D gene: TRBD1

CDR3 DNA: TGTGCCAGCAGCTTGGGGGTATCCAACACTGAAGCTTTCTTT
CDR3 protein: CASSLGVSNTEAFF
clone size: few
J gene: TRBJ1-1
V gene: TRBV7-3
D gene: NA

CDR3 DNA: TGTGCCACCAGCGGATGGGACCTCACAGATACGCAGTATTTT
CDR3 protein: CATSGWDLTDTQYF
clone size: many
J gene: TRBJ2-3
V gene: TRBV15
D gene: NA

CDR3 DNA: TGTGCCATCAGTGGTACGACAGGGACCTATGGCTACACCTTC
CDR3 protein: CAISGTTGTYGYTF
clone size: NA
J gene: TRBJ1-2
V gene: TRBV10-3
D gene: TRBD1

CDR3 DNA: TGCAGTGCTAAGCAAGGGACGGGAGAAACCAATCAGCCCCAGCATTTT
CDR3 protein: CSAKQGTGETNQPQHF
clone size: NA
J gene: TRBJ1-5
V gene: TRBV20-1
D gene: NA

CDR3 DNA: TGTGCCAGCAGTTTAAAGGAGAGAGGTGAAAAACTGTTTTTT
CDR3 protein: CASSLKERGEKLFF
clone size: few
J gene: TRBJ1-4
V gene: TRBV12-3/TRBV12-4
D gene: NA

CDR3 DNA: TGCGCCAGCAGCCAAGCGGGAAAGGGGAGCTATGGCTACACCTTC
CDR3 protein: CASSQAGKGSYGYTF
clone size: NA
J gene: TRBJ1-2
V gene: TRBV4-1
D gene: NA

CDR3 DNA: TGTGCCAGCAGCGTCAGTGGGACTAGCGGGGAGAAGCAGTTCTTC
CDR3 protein: CASSVSGTSGEKQFF
clone size: NA
J gene: TRBJ2-1
V gene: TRBV9
D gene: TRBD2

CDR3 DNA: TGCAGCGTTGGAGGGTTTGAAGGGTGGAGCGGGGAGCTGTTTTTT
CDR3 protein: CSVGGFEGWSGELFF
clone size: many
J gene: TRBJ2-2
V gene: TRBV29-1
D gene: NA

CDR3 DNA: TGTGCCAGCAGCGCCGGGACTAGCGGGGGCCCAAGCACAGATACGCAGTATTTT
CDR3 protein: CASSAGTSGGPSTDTQYF
clone size: NA
J gene: TRBJ2-3
V gene: TRBV9
D gene: TRBD2

CDR3 DNA: TGTGCCAGCAGCTTAGTACCCGGTGTGGGGGGGACTGGCTACACCTTC
CDR3 protein: CASSLVPGVGGTGYTF
clone size: NA
J gene: TRBJ1-2
V gene: TRBV7-2
D gene: NA

CDR3 DNA: TGTGCCAGCAGCCCACAGCCGGCTAATGAAAAACTGTTTTTT
CDR3 protein: CASSPQPANEKLFF
clone size: many
J gene: TRBJ1-4
V gene: TRBV7-2
D gene: NA

CDR3 DNA: TGTGCCAGCAGCATAGGACCCAGGAACACTGAAGCTTTCTTT
CDR3 protein: CASSIGPRNTEAFF
clone size: NA
J gene: TRBJ1-1
V gene: TRBV12-3/TRBV12-4
D gene: NA

CDR3 DNA: TGTGCCAGCAGTAGGCCTAGCGGGGGTATAGATGAGCAGTTCTTC
CDR3 protein: CASSRPSGGIDEQFF
clone size: NA
J gene: TRBJ2-1
V gene: TRBV2
D gene: TRBD2

CDR3 DNA: TGCGCCAGCAGCTCCTCAGGATCCTCCTATGGCTACACCTTC
CDR3 protein: CASSSSGSSYGYTF
clone size: NA
J gene: TRBJ1-2
V gene: TRBV5-1
D gene: NA

CDR3 DNA: TGTGCCACCAGTCCAGGTTGGAATCAGCCCCAGCATTTT
CDR3 protein: CATSPGWNQPQHF
clone size: many
J gene: TRBJ1-5
V gene: TRBV24-1
D gene: NA

CDR3 DNA: TGTGCCTGGACACCCCGCGGGGGGTATAATGAAAAACTGTTTTTT
CDR3 protein: CAWTPRGGYNEKLFF
clone size: few
J gene: TRBJ1-4
V gene: TRBV30
D gene: NA

CDR3 DNA: TGTGCCAGCAGCCGGACGCACGACAGCCTCTACGAGCAGTACTTC
CDR3 protein: CASSRTHDSLYEQYF
clone size: NA
J gene: TRBJ2-7
V gene: TRBV7-6
D gene: NA

CDR3 DNA: TGTGCCACCTGGACAGGGGGGAGCAATCAGCCCCAGCATTTT
CDR3 protein: CATWTGGSNQPQHF
clone size: NA
J gene: TRBJ1-5
V gene: TRBV12-3/TRBV12-4
D gene: TRBD1

CDR3 DNA: TGTGCCACAAGACAGGGGCAAGAGACCCAGTACTTC
CDR3 protein: CATRQGQETQYF
clone size: many
J gene: TRBJ2-5
V gene: TRBV10-3
D gene: TRBD1

CDR3 DNA: TGTGCCAGCAGCTTTCCGCACTCGGAGGAAGGCTACACCTTC
CDR3 protein: CASSFPHSEEGYTF
clone size: few
J gene: TRBJ1-2
V gene: TRBV7-9
D gene: NA

CDR3 DNA: TGTGCCAGCAGCCCCACGGGGGGAGGCAATCAGCCCCAGCATTTT
CDR3 protein: CASSPTGGGNQPQHF
clone size: many
J gene: TRBJ1-5
V gene: TRBV7-2
D gene: NA

CDR3 DNA: TGCGCCAGCAGCCTCACAGGTGCCGGGGAGCTGTTTTTT
CDR3 protein: CASSLTGAGELFF
clone size: NA
J gene: TRBJ2-2
V gene: TRBV4-3
D gene: NA

CDR3 DNA: TGTGCCAGCAGCAGTAGCGGGGGGGGAGATACGCAGTATTTT
CDR3 protein: CASSSSGGGDTQYF
clone size: few
J gene: TRBJ2-3
V gene: TRBV5-4
D gene: TRBD2

CDR3 DNA: TGTGCCAGCAGTGAACGCAGCAATCCCGCGAAAGAGACCCAGTACTTC
CDR3 protein: CASSERSNPAKETQYF
clone size: few
J gene: TRBJ2-5
V gene: TRBV25-1
D gene: NA

CDR3 DNA: TGTGCCAGCAGCCTTGGGGGGGGCGCGAACACTGAAGCTTTCTTT
CDR3 protein: CASSLGGGANTEAFF
clone size: NA
J gene: TRBJ1-1
V gene: TRBV6-2/TRBV6-3
D gene: NA

CDR3 DNA: TGTGCCAGCAGTTACGGACAGGGCCCTGGCTACACCTTC
CDR3 protein: CASSYGQGPGYTF
clone size: NA
J gene: TRBJ1-2
V gene: TRBV6-5
D gene: TRBD1